This T cell receptor beta chain was profiled in a study of blood T cells in healthy people across ages. Sample-barcoded 5' priming and a J-beta primer mix drove a second PCR of about 6 to 12 cycles. Every cDNA molecule bore a tag from a template-switch adaptor containing 12 random nucleotides. TCRdb passed the 5' RACE reads through MiXCR, listing each CDR3 protein once. The sample consists of some 1.5 million distinct CDR3 sequences, 28% of them appearing once. J gave up 3 bases and V 0 bases, and 20 bases lay outside the gene matches. The CDR3 length is 21 residues. CDR1 and CDR2 (germline): DFQATT, SNEGSKA (reference sequence).

Input material: blood. The chain has TRBV20-1 and TRBJ2-4; 10 bases match TRBD1. The sequence was obtained from a woman in her thirties in good health. For the CDR3, the DNA is TGCAGTGCTAGAGATTCCGGTCTGTCCGGCACGGACAGGGGGGGCAAAAACATTCAGTACTTC. This codes for CSARDSGLSGTDRGGKNIQYF.